These 18 T cell receptor beta chains share one sample of origin, sequenced in a study of blood T cell repertoires in COVID-19. Using immunoSEQ multiplex PCR, the repertoire was profiled, and TCRdb retains in-frame clones only, with some absent. The sample includes around 99,000 clones, 90% seen only once; the top ten take 4% to 6%. The sequenced sample was peripheral blood. These receptors were taken from a man aged 50 or older with acute or convalescent COVID-19.

The chain joins TRBV24-1 to TRBJ2-3; TRBD1 matches 8 bases. CDR1 and CDR2 from the germline V gene are KGHDR and SFDVKD. V was clipped by 3 bases and J by 1 base; unmatched bases: 2. There are 15 residues in the CDR3. The CDR3 DNA follows: TGTGCCACCAGTGATGCGGGACAGGGCACAGATACGCAGTATTTT. Encoded protein: CATSDAGQGTDTQYF.

This chain links TRBV10-2 with TRBJ2-1, with 11 bases aligning to TRBD2. Germline V lookup: CDR1 WSHSY, CDR2 SAAADI. The trim removed 6 bases at V and 7 bases at J, leaving 8 bases unmatched. The CDR3 length is 15 residues. The CDR3 is CASRVAGGELNEQFF. The CDR3 DNA is TGCGCCAGCAGAGTAGCGGGAGGGGAGTTGAATGAGCAGTTCTTC.

V usage is TRBV19 and J usage is TRBJ2-4, with D possibly TRBD1 on 5 matching bases. V was trimmed by 5 bases and J by 0 bases, leaving 14 bases between them. The CDR3 contains 16 residues. Germline V gives CDR1 LNHDA, CDR2 SQIVND (reference sequence). DNA of the CDR3: TGTGCCAGTAGTTCGGATCAGGGTCTAGCCAAAAACATTCAGTACTTC. Translating it yields CASSSDQGLAKNIQYF.

The genes are TRBV2 and TRBJ2-7, with 9 nucleotides matching TRBD1. The V and J ends lost 6 bases and 5 bases, in that order; junction bases with no gene match: 11. The V gene's germline CDR1 is SNHLY and CDR2 FYNNEI. CDR3 length: 15 residues. DNA for the CDR3: TGTGCCAGCAGAGGGGTTTACAGGGGGCTGAACGAGCAGTACTTC. Protein sequence: CASRGVYRGLNEQYF.

The chain combines TRBV24-1 with TRBJ1-5, with TRBD1 matching over 9 bases. Germline V CDR1 and CDR2: KGHDR, SFDVKD. V was pared by 4 bases and J by 6 bases, with 18 bases of the junction left unmatched. CDR3 size: 19 residues. CDR3 amino acids: CATSDAGTGTPTAGQPQHF. In DNA form, the CDR3 reads TGTGCCACCAGTGACGCCGGGACAGGGACCCCTACGGCAGGTCAGCCCCAGCATTTT.

The genes are TRBV5-4 and TRBJ2-2; TRBD2 aligns across 10 bases. With V trimmed by 4 bases and J by 7 bases, 7 bases remained unmatched. This CDR3 contains 15 residues. Germline V CDR1 and CDR2: SGHNT, YYREEE (reference sequence). The chain's CDR3 is CASSLLAGDIGELFF. In nucleotides, the CDR3 is TGTGCCAGCAGCCTTCTAGCGGGAGACATCGGGGAGCTGTTTTTT.

With respect to this clone: Additional DNA sequences in this sample encode the identical CDR3. The chain uses TRBV7-9 and TRBJ2-2; no definite D call. Trimming removed 3 bases at V and 0 bases at J, with 5 bases between. The CDR3 has 14 amino acids. The germline V gene encodes CDR1 SEHNR and CDR2 FQNEAQ (reference sequence). The CDR3 is CASSFRANTGELFF. The CDR3 nucleotides read TGTGCCAGCAGCTTTCGTGCGAACACCGGGGAGCTGTTTTTT.

The rearrangement links TRBV5-6 to TRBJ2-3; D may be TRBD2 (5 bases). Germline V gives CDR1 SGHDT, CDR2 YYEEEE. V was clipped by 0 bases and J by 4 bases, with 15 bases between them. The length of the CDR3 is 16 residues. CDR3 amino acids: CASSLAAGIGADTQYF. In nucleotides, the CDR3 is TGTGCCAGCAGCTTGGCCGCGGGCATTGGCGCAGATACGCAGTATTTT.

This clone was counted once. The chain joins TRBV7-9 to TRBJ2-3, with a tentative D call TRBD2 (6 bases). The V gene lost 2 bases and the J gene lost 8 bases, with 17 bases spanning the gap. This CDR3 has 15 amino acids. Germline values: CDR1 SEHNR, CDR2 FQNEAQ (reference sequence). In nucleotides, the CDR3 is TGTGCCAGCAGCTTAATCTCCGGGGGAGAGGGTACGCAGTATTTT. Its translation: CASSLISGGEGTQYF.

V usage is TRBV5-1 and J usage is TRBJ1-2; 7 bases line up with TRBD1. Germline V CDR1 and CDR2: SGHRS, YFSETQ. V shed 7 bases, J shed 2 bases, and the junction held 8 bases outside the gene matches. CDR3 size: 14 residues. The CDR3 DNA is TGCGCCAGCTCCCACGGACAGGTGAACTATGGCTACACCTTC. It encodes CASSHGQVNYGYTF.

In this sample, this clone turned up once. The CDR3 loop reads CASSYRTGSFEQYF. The CDR3, as DNA: TGTGCCAGCAGTTACCGGACAGGGTCTTTCGAGCAGTACTTC. This chain joins TRBV6-6 and TRBJ2-7; 8 bases map to TRBD1. Germline CDR1 and CDR2: MNHNY and SVGAGI (reference sequence). The CDR3 spans 14 residues. The junction had 6 bases not matched to a gene; V was cut back by 2 bases and J by 6 bases.

This chain connects TRBV5-8 to TRBJ2-3; 7 bases are a match to TRBD1. V gave up 2 bases and J gave up 2 bases; unmatched junction bases: 5. CDR1 and CDR2 from the germline V gene are SGHTS and YDEGEE. The CDR3 extends over 15 amino acids. The CDR3 DNA reads as TGTGCCAGCAGCTTCGGGACAGTGACCACAGATACGCAGTATTTT. As protein: CASSFGTVTTDTQYF.

The chain joins TRBV5-4 to TRBJ2-7; TRBD2 aligns across 13 bases. The CDR3 runs to 15 residues. V dropped 4 bases and J dropped 6; count of bases not matched to a gene: 7. Germline V gene data show CDR1 as SGHNT and CDR2 as YYREEE (reference sequence). As DNA, the CDR3 is TGTGCCAGCAGCCCGGGACTAGCGGGAAAGGCCGAGCAGTACTTC. This gives the protein CASSPGLAGKAEQYF.

The J gene is TRBJ2-1, the V gene TRBV5-1; 9 bases agree with TRBD1. V gave up 0 bases and J gave up 7 bases; unmatched junction bases: 5. Germline V gives CDR1 SGHRS, CDR2 YFSETQ. The CDR3 is 15 amino acids. The CDR3 here is CASSLDGQGNNEQFF. In nucleotides, the CDR3 is TGCGCCAGCAGCTTGGATGGACAGGGGAATAATGAGCAGTTCTTC.

The genes are TRBV2 and TRBJ1-4, with TRBD1 identical over 9 bases. The CDR3 is made up of 15 amino acids. CDR1 SNHLY and CDR2 FYNNEI come from the germline V gene. Trimming at V came to 3 bases and at J to 7 bases, leaving 6 bases not matched to a gene. As DNA, the CDR3 is TGTGCCAGCAGTGAGCCGGGACAGGGTACTGAAAAACTGTTTTTT. Amino acid sequence: CASSEPGQGTEKLFF. The variable domain in full, completed from reference TRBV2 and TRBJ1-4, reads EPEVTQTPSHQVTQMGQEVILRCVPISNHLYFYWYRQILGQKVEFLVSFYNNEISEKSEIFDDQFSVERPDGSNFTLKIRSTKLEDSAMYFCASSEPGQGTEKLFFGSGTQLSVL.

The chain carries TRBV7-2 and TRBJ2-7; perhaps TRBD2 as D (6 bases). Trimming took off 5 bases at V and 6 bases at J, with 17 bases between the two ends. Germline V CDR1 and CDR2: SGHTA, FQGNSA. This CDR3 comprises 14 residues. This CDR3 is CASSLPGLRGEQYF. The CDR3 DNA sequence: TGTGCCAGCAGCCTACCGGGACTCCGGGGCGAGCAGTACTTC.

The CDR3 loop reads CAWSVGSGWNQPQHF. The CDR3 nucleotides are TGTGCCTGGAGTGTAGGGTCGGGGTGGAATCAGCCCCAGCATTTT. The chain employs TRBV30 and TRBJ1-5; D gene unclear. Germline CDR1 GTSNPN, CDR2 SVGIG (reference sequence). The CDR3 length is 15 residues. V lost 0 bases, J lost 4 bases, and 13 bases lay in between.

The gene calls are TRBV2 and TRBJ2-7, with 8 bases identical to TRBD2. Germline V gene lookup returns CDR1 SNHLY and CDR2 FYNNEI. This CDR3 comprises 13 residues. After removal of 6 bases from V and 2 bases from J, the junction contained 3 bases not matched to a gene. Written as DNA, the CDR3 is TGTGCCAGCAGCCGGGAGGGCCCCTACGAGCAGTACTTC. It translates to CASSREGPYEQYF.